These 16 T cell receptor beta chains were sequenced from one sample in a study of molecular identifiers for immune sequencing clone quantification (dated by TCRdb to 2017 to 2018). Library preparation employed PCR. The sample was run on an Illumina HiSeq 4000. Starting from the raw public reads, TCRdb applied fastp trimming at Q25, assembled clones with MiXCR and retained in-frame beta chains. Identical CDR3 proteins give one entry, which carries the most common genes and DNA. Across this sample there are about 640,000 distinct CDR3 sequences, with 20% seen only once. The ten largest clones take up roughly 0.83% of the sample. Sequencing input: naive CD8+ T cells from blood, with Jurkat cell RNA spiked in. Per the publication, the cell subset or site label means: FACS-sorted CD8+CD4-CCR7+CD45RA+ naive T cells. These receptors came from a human donor in good health. Some libraries in this study had Jurkat cell RNA spiked in.

This clonotype has a handful of counts. This rearrangement joins TRBV6-2 or TRBV6-3 to TRBJ2-7; TRBD2 aligns across 14 bases. The CDR3 runs to 16 residues. Germline V gene data show CDR1 as MNHEY and CDR2 as SVGEGT. The junction had 7 bases not matched to a gene; V was cut back by 0 bases and J by 9 bases. The DNA for the CDR3 is TGTGCCAGCAGTTACTCTCTGGGACTAGCGGGAGTAGGGCAGTACTTC. This sequence encodes CASSYSLGLAGVGQYF.

This clonotype showed up many times. The chain uses TRBV2 and TRBJ1-1; D is unresolved. Germline CDR1 is SNHLY and CDR2 is FYNNEI. The CDR3 has 15 amino acids. Trimming removed 6 bases at V and 2 bases at J, with 16 bases between. This CDR3 reads CASSHYLTVNTEAFF. DNA for the CDR3: TGTGCCAGCAGCCACTATTTGACGGTAAACACTGAAGCTTTCTTT.

This clonotype was observed at least ten times. The V gene is TRBV12-3 or TRBV12-4, the J gene TRBJ1-5; 11 bases line up with TRBD1. The CDR3 extends over 15 amino acids. V was pared by 6 bases and J by 3 bases, with 4 bases of the junction left unmatched. CDR3 in DNA: TGTGCCAGCAGGGGGACAGGGGGTTTCAATCAGCCCCAGCATTTT. Residues: CASRGTGGFNQPQHF.

Details on this clonotype: A junction end diverges from the germline sequence, so it may reflect a read error. This chain joins TRBV4-3 and TRBJ1-4, with D unresolved. Looked up from germline, CDR1 is LGHNA and CDR2 is YSLEER. The CDR3 has 17 residues. The CDR3 DNA sequence: TGCGTCAGCAGCGACGTGGCACCAGAGACAACTAATGAAAAACTGTTTTTT. Translating gives CVSSDVAPETTNEKLFF.

With regard to this clonotype: One base away lies a much larger clone, so this may be a sequencing read error. In DNA form, the CDR3 reads TGTGCCAGCAGCTTAGCTCCTCGACAGACTTACGAGCGGTACTTC. As protein: CASSLAPRQTYERYF. This chain uses TRBV7-6 with TRBJ2-7, with a weak D call TRBD1 (5 bases). Germline V gene sequence: CDR1 SGHVS, CDR2 FNYEAQ. The CDR3 sequence is 15 residues long.

This chain uses TRBV4-1 with TRBJ1-4, with no clear D. This CDR3 is 15 amino acids long. From germline, CDR1 is MGHRA and CDR2 YSYEKL. V lost 5 bases and J 4 bases, leaving 14 bases between the germline ends. The CDR3 reads CASSGREADNEKLFF. CDR3 sequence (DNA): TGCGCCAGCAGCGGAAGGGAGGCTGATAATGAAAAACTGTTTTTT.

This clonotype was observed at least ten times. This chain uses TRBV20-1 with TRBJ1-2, with 7 bases identical to TRBD1. CDR3 length equals 13 residues. The germline V gene encodes CDR1 DFQATT and CDR2 SNEGSKA (reference sequence). V was clipped by 2 bases and J by 2 bases; unmatched bases: 2. Written as DNA, the CDR3 is TGCAGTGCTAGAACGACAGGGAACTATGGCTACACCTTC. The encoded protein is CSARTTGNYGYTF.

This clonotype showed up many times. The gene calls are TRBV5-1 and TRBJ2-1, with 8 bases matching TRBD1. Germline V gene data show CDR1 as SGHRS and CDR2 as YFSETQ. With V trimmed by 4 bases and J by 1 base, 7 bases remained unmatched. The CDR3 sequence is 16 residues long. CDR3 nucleotide sequence: TGCGCCAGCAGCGCAGACAGGGGTGGATCCTACAATGAGCAGTTCTTC. The encoded protein is CASSADRGGSYNEQFF.

This clonotype has at least ten counts. The chain combines TRBV11-2 with TRBJ2-5; D gene ambiguous. Germline V gives CDR1 SGHAT, CDR2 FQNNGV. CDR3 length: 12 amino acids. V was trimmed by 2 bases and J by 2 bases, leaving 3 bases between them. As DNA, the CDR3 is TGTGCCAGCAGCTTATTACAAGAGACCCAGTACTTC. This sequence encodes CASSLLQETQYF.

This clonotype appeared many times. The chain employs TRBV3-1 and TRBJ1-2; 7 bases map to TRBD1. Trimming removed 4 bases from V and 4 bases from J; junction bases left unmatched: 12. In germline, CDR1 is LGHDT, CDR2 YNNKEL (reference sequence). This CDR3 contains 16 residues. CDR3 loop: CASSPLVTGAVYGYTF. CDR3 coding DNA: TGTGCCAGCAGCCCCCTCGTCACAGGGGCAGTCTATGGCTACACCTTC.

This clonotype has only a few counts. V usage is TRBV11-2 and J usage is TRBJ1-1; the match to TRBD1 covers 7 bases. The V and J ends lost 1 base and 0 bases, in that order; junction bases with no gene match: 11. Looked up from germline, CDR1 is SGHAT and CDR2 is FQNNGV. The CDR3 contains 18 residues. CDR3 bases: TGTGCCAGCAGCTTAGCCGGGACAGTCTTCGGGATGAACACTGAAGCTTTCTTT. Translated, it gives CASSLAGTVFGMNTEAFF.

This clonotype was seen many times. The chain carries TRBV28 and TRBJ2-7; D is ambiguous. From germline, CDR1 is MDHEN and CDR2 SYDVKM. Trimming removed 6 bases from V and 0 bases from J, with 15 bases in between. The CDR3 length is 15 residues. In DNA, the CDR3 is TGTGCCAGCAGAGCACGTCGTCTGAGCTCCTACGAGCAGTACTTC. This codes for CASRARRLSSYEQYF. Full variable domain (missing parts from reference TRBV28 and TRBJ2-7): DVKVTQSSRYLVKRTGEKVFLECVQDMDHENMFWYRQDPGLGLRLIYFSYDVKMKEKGDIPEGYSVSREKKERFSLILESASTNQTSMYLCASRARRLSSYEQYFGPGTRLTVT.

The V and J genes are TRBV27 and TRBJ2-2; TRBD2 aligns across 7 bases. CDR1 MNHEY and CDR2 SMNVEV come from the germline V gene (reference sequence). The CDR3 loop spans 17 amino acids. With 1 base clipped from V and 4 bases from J, the junction kept 9 bases outside the gene matches. CDR3: CASSLLVGGPCTGELFF. DNA for the CDR3: TGTGCCAGCAGTTTATTGGTGGGAGGGCCATGCACCGGGGAGCTGTTTTTT.

Worth noting for this clonotype: A much larger clonotype is one base distant, so this may be a read error. V usage is TRBV4-3 and J usage is TRBJ2-5, with D possibly being TRBD2 (6 bases). Trimming shortened V by 0 bases and J by 4 bases, and 15 bases separated the two germline ends. CDR3 size: 16 residues. From germline, CDR1 is LGHNA and CDR2 YSLEER. The CDR3 sequence is CASSQDRLTGVETQYF. The CDR3, as DNA: TGCGCCAGCAGCCAAGACCGACTAACGGGAGTAGAGACCCAGTACTTC.

Many counts were recorded for this clonotype. The J gene is TRBJ2-3, the V gene TRBV4-3; TRBD1 agrees at 12 bases. Germline CDR1 is LGHNA and CDR2 is YSLEER. The CDR3 covers 22 residues. V dropped 1 base and J dropped 3; count of bases not matched to a gene: 20. The CDR3: CASSQAAPRPGTGGWRTDTQYF. The DNA for the CDR3 is TGCGCCAGCAGCCAAGCCGCGCCGCGTCCCGGGACAGGGGGCTGGAGGACAGATACGCAGTATTTT.

The chain combines TRBV18 with TRBJ2-1; D unresolved. CDR1 and CDR2 from the germline V gene are KGHSH and LQKENI. This CDR3 has 16 amino acids. Trimming removed 5 bases from V and 2 bases from J, with 16 bases in between. CDR3 region: CASSGSGLMTYNEQFF. CDR3 nucleotide sequence: TGTGCCAGCTCAGGTTCCGGGTTGATGACCTACAATGAGCAGTTCTTC.